The 9 T cell receptor beta chains reported below all come from one sample, sequenced in a study of control samples from healthy donors and cancer patients. The assay was immunoSEQ multiplex PCR, and TCRdb's table has in-frame clones only and misses some. The profile shows some 64,000 clones, about 90% of them singletons. The sample was PBMCs. Receptors were obtained from a woman aged 45-59 years with head and neck cancer.

CDR3 sequence: CACTQGDGNTIYF. CDR3 nucleotide sequence: TGTGCCTGTACACAGGGCGACGGAAACACCATATATTTT. This rearrangement joins TRBV30 to TRBJ1-3; TRBD1 is a possible D gene (6 bases). Looked up from germline, CDR1 is GTSNPN and CDR2 is SVGIG (reference sequence). The CDR3 runs 13 residues. Trimming pared 6 bases from V and 4 bases from J, leaving 13 bases between.

The chain uses TRBV11-3 and TRBJ2-5; TRBD1 agrees at 7 bases. The CDR3 length is 13 residues. CDR1 and CDR2 from the germline V gene are SGHNT and YENEEA. With V trimmed by 5 bases and J by 4 bases, 4 bases remained unmatched. The CDR3: CASSKQGSETQYF. The CDR3 region has the DNA TGTGCCAGCAGCAAACAGGGGTCAGAGACCCAGTACTTC.

This chain joins TRBV19 and TRBJ2-5, with TRBD2 matching 12 bases. V lost 5 bases, J lost 4 bases, and 5 bases stayed unmatched. The germline CDR1 and CDR2 sequences are LNHDA and SQIVND (reference sequence). The CDR3 is made up of 15 amino acids. CDR3 bases: TGTGCCAGTAGTCCCAGGACTAGCGGGGTAGAGACCCAGTACTTC. Encoded protein: CASSPRTSGVETQYF.

This chain joins TRBV6-6 and TRBJ1-4, with D tentatively TRBD1 (5 bases). From germline, CDR1 is MNHNY and CDR2 SVGAGI (reference sequence). The CDR3 is made up of 11 amino acids. Trimming cost V 6 bases and J 7 bases, with 6 bases left between them. CDR3 region: CASRRGEKLFF. CDR3 DNA sequence: TGTGCCAGCAGGAGGGGTGAAAAACTGTTTTTT.

This clone was recorded once. This chain joins TRBV7-7 and TRBJ2-3, with 11 bases aligning to TRBD2. Germline V gene sequence: CDR1 SSHAT, CDR2 FNYEAQ (reference sequence). V shed 0 bases, J shed 5 bases, and the junction held 7 bases outside the gene matches. The CDR3 loop spans 17 amino acids. The CDR3, as DNA: TGTGCCAGCAGCTTAGCGATAGCGGGGGGGCCGGGAGATACGCAGTATTTT. This gives the protein CASSLAIAGGPGDTQYF.

This clone was detected a few times. The V call is TRBV10-2, the J call TRBJ2-3; D is possibly TRBD1 (5 bases). Germline-derived CDR1 and CDR2 are WSHSY and SAAADI. The length of the CDR3 is 20 residues. The V end was cut by 3 bases, the J end by 2 bases, with 27 bases between. The CDR3 sequence: CASSELLHIQALGVTDTQYF. CDR3 in DNA: TGCGCCAGCAGTGAACTCCTCCATATACAGGCGCTAGGAGTCACAGATACGCAGTATTTT.

This clone was seen just once. V usage is TRBV6-4 and J usage is TRBJ1-1; D unresolved. Trimming shortened V by 6 bases and J by 1 base, and 12 bases separated the two germline ends. Germline CDR1 and CDR2: MRHNA and SNTAGT. The CDR3 runs 14 residues. In DNA form, the CDR3 reads TGTGCCAGCAGAGCCGAAGGAGGGAACACTGAAGCTTTCTTT. This gives the protein CASRAEGGNTEAFF.

The chain carries TRBV29-1 and TRBJ2-3; D is undetermined. Trimming removed 7 bases from V and 4 bases from J, with 6 bases in between. This CDR3 spans 10 amino acids. Germline-derived CDR1 and CDR2 are SQVTM and ANQGSEA. This chain's CDR3 is CSGVADTQYF. CDR3 nucleotide sequence: TGCAGCGGGGTCGCAGATACGCAGTATTTT.

In this sample, this clone turned up a few times. The J gene is TRBJ2-2, the V gene TRBV7-8, with D possibly matching TRBD2 (5 bases). Germline-derived CDR1 and CDR2 are SGHVS and FQNEAQ. Trimming cost V 2 bases and J 3 bases, with 7 bases left between them. The CDR3 loop spans 14 amino acids. The CDR3 coding sequence is TGTGCCAGCAGCTTACAGAGGGACACCGGGGAGCTGTTTTTT. Translated, it gives CASSLQRDTGELFF.